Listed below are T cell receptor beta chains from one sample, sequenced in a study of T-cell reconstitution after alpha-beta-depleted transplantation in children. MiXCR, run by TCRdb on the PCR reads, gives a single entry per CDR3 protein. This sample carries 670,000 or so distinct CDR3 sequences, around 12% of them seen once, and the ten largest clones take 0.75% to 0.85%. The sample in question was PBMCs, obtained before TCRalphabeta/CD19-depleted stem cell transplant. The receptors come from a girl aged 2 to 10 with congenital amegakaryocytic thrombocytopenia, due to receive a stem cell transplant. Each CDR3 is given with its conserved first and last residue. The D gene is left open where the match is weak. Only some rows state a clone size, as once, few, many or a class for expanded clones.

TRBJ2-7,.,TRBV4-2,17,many,TGTGCCAGCAGCCAAGGGGCCTACCCGGGAACCCTTCGCGAGCAGTACTTC,CASSQGAYPGTLREQYF
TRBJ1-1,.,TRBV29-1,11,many,TGCAGCGTTGAGGCCAACACTGAAGCTTTCTTT,CSVEANTEAFF
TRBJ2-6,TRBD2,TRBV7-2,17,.,TGTGCCAGCGCCGGGACTAGCGGTAAAACTGGGGCCAACGTCCTGACTTTC,CASAGTSGKTGANVLTF
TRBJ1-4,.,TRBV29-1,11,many,TGCAGCGTTGAAGATCTCGAAAAACTGTTTTTT,CSVEDLEKLFF
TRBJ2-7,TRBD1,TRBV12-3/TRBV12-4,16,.,TGTGCCAGCAGTTTAGAATTGACAGGGGATTCCTACGAGCAGTACTTC,CASSLELTGDSYEQYF
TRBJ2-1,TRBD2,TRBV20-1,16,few,TGCAGTGCTAGAGATAGTGGGCTAGCGGTTTACAATGAGCAGTTCTTC,CSARDSGLAVYNEQFF
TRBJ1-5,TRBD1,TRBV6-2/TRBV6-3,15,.,TGTGCCAGCAGCTCGACTGAGACAGGGGATCAGCCCCAGCATTTT,CASSSTETGDQPQHF
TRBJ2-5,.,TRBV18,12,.,TGTGCCAGCTCAGATTACCAAGAGACCCAGTACTTC,CASSDYQETQYF
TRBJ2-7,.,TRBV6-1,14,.,TGTGCCAGCAACGACCGCACCAGCTCCTACGAGCAGTACTTC,CASNDRTSSYEQYF
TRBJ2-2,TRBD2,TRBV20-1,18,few,TGCAGTGCTAGAGTAACCTTCGGCGGCGGGAGGGACACCGGGGAGCTGTTTTTT,CSARVTFGGGRDTGELFF
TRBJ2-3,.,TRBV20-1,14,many,TGCAGTGCGACAAGGGACTTGGGCACAGATACGCAGTATTTT,CSATRDLGTDTQYF
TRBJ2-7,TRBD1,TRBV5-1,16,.,TGCGCCAGCAGGGACAGGGCCCCGGGAGTCCCCTACGAGCAGTACTTC,CASRDRAPGVPYEQYF
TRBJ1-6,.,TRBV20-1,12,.,TGCAGTGCTCGTGTGGCCAATTCACCCCTCCACTTT,CSARVANSPLHF
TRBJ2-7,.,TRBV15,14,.,TGTGCCACCAGCAGAGATATCCAAGAGTACGAGCAGTACTTC,CATSRDIQEYEQYF
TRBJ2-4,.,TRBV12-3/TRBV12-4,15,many,TGTGCCAGCACCCCGACCCGGGGGGCCAAAAACATTCAGTACTTC,CASTPTRGAKNIQYF
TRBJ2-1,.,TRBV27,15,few,TGTGCCAGCAGTATCAACAGGGGGACTAACAATGAGCAGTTCTTC,CASSINRGTNNEQFF
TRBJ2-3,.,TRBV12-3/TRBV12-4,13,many,TGTGCCAGCAGTTTGTGGGGCGCAGATACGCAGTATTTT,CASSLWGADTQYF
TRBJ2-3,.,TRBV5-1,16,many,TGCGCCAGCAGCTTGGAGCCCACGCGCAGCACAGATACGCAGTATTTT,CASSLEPTRSTDTQYF
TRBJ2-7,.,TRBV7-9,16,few,TGTGCCAGCAGCGAATCCGCTGCGGAGCACTCCTACGAGCAGTACTTC,CASSESAAEHSYEQYF
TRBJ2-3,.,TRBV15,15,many,TGTGCCACCAGCAGAGATTTGAGGCCCCCAGATACGCAGTATTTT,CATSRDLRPPDTQYF
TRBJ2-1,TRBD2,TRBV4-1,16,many,TGCGCCAGCAGCCCGTACACTAGCGACACCTACAATGAGCAGTTCTTC,CASSPYTSDTYNEQFF
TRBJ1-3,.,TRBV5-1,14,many,TGCGCCAGCAGCTCTGGGTTTACTGGAAACACCATATATTTT,CASSSGFTGNTIYF
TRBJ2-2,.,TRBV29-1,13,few,TGCAGCGTCTGGGACGAACCCACCGGGGAGCTGTTTTTT,CSVWDEPTGELFF
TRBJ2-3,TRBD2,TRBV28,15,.,TGTGCCAGCAGATGGGCTAGCGGGAGCACAGATACGCAGTATTTT,CASRWASGSTDTQYF
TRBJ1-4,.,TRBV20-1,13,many,TGCAGTGCTAGAGCGTCAGGTTCCGAAAAACTGTTTTTT,CSARASGSEKLFF
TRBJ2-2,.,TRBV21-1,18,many,.,CASSKVGLGAPNTGELFF
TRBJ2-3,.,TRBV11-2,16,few,TGTGCCAGCAGCTTAGGGGGTAGGGAATACACAGATACGCAGTATTTT,CASSLGGREYTDTQYF
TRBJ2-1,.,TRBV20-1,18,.,TGCAGTGCTACCTATTCAAGACAGACAGGAACATTTTTGAATGAGCAGTTCTTC,CSATYSRQTGTFLNEQFF
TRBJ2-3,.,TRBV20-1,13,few,TGCAGTGCTGGGCCGGCAGACACAGATACGCAGTATTTT,CSAGPADTDTQYF
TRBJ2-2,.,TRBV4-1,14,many,TGCGCCAGCAGCTTACAGATGAGGGTCGGGGAGCTGTTTTTT,CASSLQMRVGELFF
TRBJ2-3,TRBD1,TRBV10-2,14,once,TGCGCCAGCAGTTCGGGACAGACTGAGTCGACGCAGTATTTT,CASSSGQTESTQYF
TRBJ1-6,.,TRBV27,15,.,TGTGCCAGCAGTTTATCGGCGGCAGCCCTTATTCCCCTCCACTTT,CASSLSAAALIPLHF
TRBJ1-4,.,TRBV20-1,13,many,TGCAGTGCTAGATACTCTGCTAATGAAAAACTGTTTTTT,CSARYSANEKLFF
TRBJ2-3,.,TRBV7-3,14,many,TGTGCCAGCAGCTTAAACTTGGGCACAGATACGCAGTATTTT,CASSLNLGTDTQYF
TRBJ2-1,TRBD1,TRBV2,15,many,TGTGCCAGCAGGGAGGGACAGGCCTCCTACAATGAGCAGTTCTTC,CASREGQASYNEQFF
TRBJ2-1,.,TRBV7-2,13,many,TGTGCCAGCAGCTCCTTTAGCCCGGGTGAGCAGTTCTTC,CASSSFSPGEQFF
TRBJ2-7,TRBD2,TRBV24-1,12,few,TGTGCCACCAGTGATTTCGGGGAGGGGCAGTACTTC,CATSDFGEGQYF
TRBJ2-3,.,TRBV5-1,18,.,TGCGCCAGCAGCTTGGGGGTCTCCGCCAATTCGATCACAGATACGCAGTATTTT,CASSLGVSANSITDTQYF
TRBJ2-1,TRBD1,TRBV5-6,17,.,TGTGCCAGCAGCCTCCCGGGCAGGGGGTTCCAATCCAATGAGCAGTTCTTC,CASSLPGRGFQSNEQFF
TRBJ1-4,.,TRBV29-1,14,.,TGCAGCGTAGGGGGTGGGGCATCGAATGAAAAACTGTTTTTT,CSVGGGASNEKLFF
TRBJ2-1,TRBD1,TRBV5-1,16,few,TGCGCCAGCAGCTTGGAATGGGACAGGGCCTACAATGAGCAGTTCTTC,CASSLEWDRAYNEQFF
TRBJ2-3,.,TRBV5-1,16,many,TGCGCCAGCAGCCCCGGGACTTCCCCTAGCACAGATACGCAGTATTTT,CASSPGTSPSTDTQYF
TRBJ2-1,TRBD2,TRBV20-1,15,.,TGCAGTGCTAGAGCACCTAGCGGGAAGTCCCATGAGCAGTTCTTC,CSARAPSGKSHEQFF
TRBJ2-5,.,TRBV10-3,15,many,TGTGCCATCAGTGAGTCGATGAGGGGACGGGAGACCCAGTACTTC,CAISESMRGRETQYF
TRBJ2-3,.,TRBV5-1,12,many,TGCGCCAGCAGCTTGGAACCAGATACGCAGTATTTT,CASSLEPDTQYF
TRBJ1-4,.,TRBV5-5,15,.,TGTGCCAGCAGCTTTGGGTTGGACGGACGGGAAAAACTGTTTTTT,CASSFGLDGREKLFF
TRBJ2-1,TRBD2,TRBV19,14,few,TGTGCCAGTAGTATGGCGGGAGGGCCCAATGAGCAGTTCTTC,CASSMAGGPNEQFF
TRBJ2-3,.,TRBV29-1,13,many,TGCAGCGTTGACAGCTATTTCACAGATACGCAGTATTTT,CSVDSYFTDTQYF
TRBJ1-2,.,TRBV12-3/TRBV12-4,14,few,TGTGCCAGCAGTTTACGTGGCGCCGAGGTCGGCTACACCTTC,CASSLRGAEVGYTF
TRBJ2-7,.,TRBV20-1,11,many,TGCAGTGCTAGGGACTGGACTGAGCAGTACTTC,CSARDWTEQYF
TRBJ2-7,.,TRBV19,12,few,TGTGCCAGTACAGCCCAGGCGGGCGAGCAGTACTTC,CASTAQAGEQYF
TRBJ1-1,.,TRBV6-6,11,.,TGTGCCAGCAACCTATTCCCGGAGGCTTTCTTT,CASNLFPEAFF
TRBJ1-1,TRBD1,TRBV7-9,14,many,TGTGCCAGCAGATCCGGGACAGGGGACACTGAAGCTTTCTTT,CASRSGTGDTEAFF
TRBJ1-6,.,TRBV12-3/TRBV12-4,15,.,TGTGCCAGCTGCCCCGGGCCGGAGTCCCCTTCACCCCTCCACTTT,CASCPGPESPSPLHF
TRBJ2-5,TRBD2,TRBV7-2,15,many,TGTGCCAGCAGCTTAGAGGGACTAGCGTTTGAGACCCAGTACTTC,CASSLEGLAFETQYF
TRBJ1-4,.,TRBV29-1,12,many,TGCAGCGTTCTGGCAGAAAATGAAAAACTGTTTTTT,CSVLAENEKLFF
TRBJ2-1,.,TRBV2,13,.,TGTGCCAGCAGTTCTGGCGAGATGAATGAGCAGTTCTTC,CASSSGEMNEQFF